This T cell receptor beta chain was obtained from a study of T cell responses to AZD1222 COVID-19 vaccine. Concerning this clone itself: The antigen is undetermined.

V was cut by 3 bases and J by 2 bases, with 8 bases left in between. The germline CDR1 and CDR2 sequences are LNHDA and SQIVND (reference sequence). The CDR3 consists of 13 residues. Profiled with immunoSEQ multiplex PCR; TCRdb holds only in-frame clones, not every one. The sample has some 66,000 clones, about 88% seen once. Whole-study findings and limits: Spike-spanning, vaccine-associated CD4 TCRs were dominant at 160-218 and 743-854. Unmutated variant regions are reportedly targeted by nearly half of spike-specific TCRs. Donors skewed white British and female; clonal diversity was possibly underestimated.

The source of this sequence is an adult in good health. Sample: peripheral blood, taken on day 0 of AZD1222 vaccination. J is TRBJ2-7 and V is TRBV19; D is unclear. CDR3 nucleotides: TGTGCCAGTAGTATTACAGTCACCTACGAGCAGTACTTC. It yields the protein CASSITVTYEQYF.